This T cell receptor (beta chain) was documented in a study of cytomegalovirus exposure and HLA in healthy donors. There are 13 residues in the CDR3. V was trimmed by 2 bases and J by 4 bases, leaving 9 bases between them. The germline gives CDR1 SGHNT, CDR2 YYREEE (reference sequence). General study findings and limits: Rarity held for most TCR sequences, but there were some public TCRs that occurred in many donors. The study designated around 150 TCR beta chains cytomegalovirus-associated.

This clone was seen a single time. Its antigen is still unknown. Libraries were prepared by immunoSEQ multiplex PCR; TCRdb keeps only in-frame clonotypes and omits some of them. The sample contains over 120,000 clones, roughly 86% of which appear only once. This rearrangement joins TRBV5-4 to TRBJ1-2; D possibly corresponds to TRBD1 (6 bases). The material sequenced was PBMCs. The receptor was derived from a man aged 18-30 years in good health and CMV-seropositive. Here the CDR3 DNA reads TGTGCCAGCAGCTTTGACAGGACCTATGGCTACACCTTC. Residues: CASSFDRTYGYTF. Full variable domain (missing parts from reference TRBV5-4 and TRBJ1-2): ETGVTQSPTHLIKTRGQQVTLRCSSQSGHNTVSWYQQALGQGPQFIFQYYREEENGRGNFPPRFSGLQFPNYSSELNVNALELDDSALYLCASSFDRTYGYTFGSGTRLTVV.